These 20 T cell receptor beta chains were all obtained from the same sample, sequenced in a study of siplizumab effects on memory and regulatory T cells (dated by TCRdb to between 2018 and 2020). The library was obtained by the immunoSEQ multiplex PCR assay. The clones in this table, taken by TCRdb from immuneACCESS, are in-frame only. Not every clone is retained; where verified, under half of the shortfall comes from an unresolved V gene, and the cause of the rest is unknown. The sample yields 100,000 or so clones; 94% were counted once. Of the sample, approximately 0.61% falls within the top ten clones. The sequenced sample was Tregs sorted from blood. These receptors all come from a human donor in good health.

The chain employs TRBV10-2 and TRBJ2-1; 10 bases map to TRBD2. Germline values: CDR1 WSHSY, CDR2 SAAADI. This CDR3 is built from 17 residues. V lost 6 bases, J lost 0 bases, and 8 bases stayed unmatched. The CDR3 here is CASRRLAGKSSYNEQFF. The CDR3 region has the DNA TGCGCCAGCAGGAGACTAGCGGGCAAGAGCTCCTACAATGAGCAGTTCTTC.

The chain has TRBV19 and TRBJ1-5, with TRBD1 matching over 7 bases. Unmatched junction bases numbered 12, after V lost 3 bases and J lost 7 bases. The germline V gene has CDR1 LNHDA and CDR2 SQIVND (reference sequence). The CDR3 is 16 amino acids. CDR3 in DNA: TGTGCCAGTAGTATCGAAGGGGCAGGGGGGCGACAGCCCCAGCATTTT. Translating gives CASSIEGAGGRQPQHF.

Only one count was recorded for this clone. The chain joins TRBV4-1 to TRBJ2-1, with TRBD2 matching 12 bases. V shed 0 bases and J 4 bases; nucleotides not matched to a gene: 7. In germline, CDR1 is MGHRA, CDR2 YSYEKL. This CDR3 is 18 amino acids long. The CDR3 DNA reads as TGCGCCAGCAGCCAAGATCGACTAGCGGGAGTGGCATACAATGAGCAGTTCTTC. Its translation: CASSQDRLAGVAYNEQFF.

The genes are TRBV2 and TRBJ2-1; 7 nucleotides line up with TRBD2. Germline assignment: CDR1 SNHLY and CDR2 FYNNEI. V was clipped by 6 bases and J by 0 bases; unmatched bases: 5. The CDR3 is made up of 15 amino acids. The DNA of the CDR3 is TGTGCCAGCAGAATCCTAGCGGACTCCTACAATGAGCAGTTCTTC. Its translation: CASRILADSYNEQFF.

The chain employs TRBV14 and TRBJ2-1; D is possibly TRBD1 (6 bases). The CDR3 is 17 amino acids. The germline V gene encodes CDR1 SGHDN and CDR2 FVKESK. V lost 4 bases and J 6 bases, leaving 22 bases between the germline ends. The CDR3 reads CASSRRMTGFLVNEQFF. CDR3 coding DNA: TGTGCCAGCAGCCGGAGAATGACAGGTTTTCTTGTCAATGAGCAGTTCTTC.

V is TRBV7-9 and J is TRBJ2-7; 9 bases agree with TRBD2. Unmatched junction bases numbered 9, after V lost 4 bases and J lost 2 bases. Germline V gene sequence: CDR1 SEHNR, CDR2 FQNEAQ (reference sequence). CDR3 length equals 16 residues. The CDR3 nucleotides are TGTGCCAGCAGCTCGCGGGTAGCGGGAGCGCCCTACGAGCAGTACTTC. Amino acid sequence: CASSSRVAGAPYEQYF.

The chain carries TRBV5-1 and TRBJ2-4; D perhaps matches TRBD1 (6 bases). Germline V CDR1 and CDR2: SGHRS, YFSETQ. Trimming took off 3 bases at V and 0 bases at J, with 13 bases between the two ends. The CDR3 has 16 amino acids. CDR3 nucleotides: TGCGCCAGCAGCTCCCAGGGGCTATTAGCCAAAAACATTCAGTACTTC. It codes for CASSSQGLLAKNIQYF.

V usage is TRBV5-1 and J usage is TRBJ2-3; unclear D gene. The germline V gene has CDR1 SGHRS and CDR2 YFSETQ. Trimming cost V 4 bases and J 0 bases, with 3 bases left between them. The CDR3 sequence is 12 residues long. The CDR3 DNA reads as TGCGCCAGCAGCGGTAGCACAGATACGCAGTATTTT. This encodes CASSGSTDTQYF.

V is TRBV6-1 and J is TRBJ2-1; 11 nucleotides match TRBD2. CDR3 length: 14 amino acids. V gave up 11 bases and J gave up 10 bases; unmatched junction bases: 13. Germline assignment: CDR1 MNHNS and CDR2 SASEGT. Here the CDR3 reads CAGTITSGSGEQFF. For the CDR3, the DNA is TGTGCCGGAACGATTACTAGCGGGAGTGGCGAGCAGTTCTTC.

The rearrangement uses TRBV11-2 and TRBJ2-7; no clear D. Per the germline V gene, CDR1 is SGHAT and CDR2 is FQNNGV. Trimming stripped 5 bases from V and 5 bases from J, with 22 bases between. The CDR3 is 16 residues long. This CDR3 reads CASSPHRRAYPDEQYF. The CDR3 DNA sequence: TGTGCCAGCAGCCCACACCGACGGGCCTACCCGGACGAGCAGTACTTC. The variable domain in full, completed from reference TRBV11-2 and TRBJ2-7, reads EAGVAQSPRYKIIEKRQSVAFWCNPISGHATLYWYQQILGQGPKLLIQFQNNGVVDDSQLPKDRFSAERLKGVDSTLKIQPAKLEDSAVYLCASSPHRRAYPDEQYFGPGTRLTVT.

V is TRBV6-5 and J is TRBJ1-6; D gene unclear. The germline CDR1 and CDR2 sequences are MNHEY and SVGAGI. The CDR3 runs 16 residues. Trimming removed 2 bases at V and 9 bases at J, with 17 bases between. CDR3 nucleotide sequence: TGTGCCAGCAGTTACATGATAGGCCAGGCCGGTTCACCCCTCCACTTT. Translating it yields CASSYMIGQAGSPLHF.

The chain has TRBV5-1 and TRBJ1-2; 8 positions agree with TRBD1. This CDR3 region has 14 residues. The germline gives CDR1 SGHRS, CDR2 YFSETQ. V shed 7 bases and J 2 bases; nucleotides not matched to a gene: 7. The CDR3 loop is CASRRTGTNYGYTF. The CDR3 region has the DNA TGCGCCAGCCGCCGGACAGGGACGAACTATGGCTACACCTTC. Full variable domain (outside the CDR3, taken from reference TRBV5-1 and TRBJ1-2): KAGVTQTPRYLIKTRGQQVTLSCSPISGHRSVSWYQQTPGQGLQFLFEYFSETQRNKGNFPGRFSGRQFSNSRSEMNVSTLELGDSALYLCASRRTGTNYGYTFGSGTRLTVV.

This clone was observed once. The chain has TRBV6-5 and TRBJ1-1; TRBD1 aligns across 10 bases. J was trimmed by 5 bases and V by 2 bases; bases with no gene match: 5. CDR3 size: 15 residues. CDR1 and CDR2 (germline): MNHEY, SVGAGI. Here the CDR3 reads CASSYRQGAKTEAFF. CDR3 in DNA: TGTGCCAGCAGTTACCGACAGGGGGCAAAAACTGAAGCTTTCTTT.

The chain links TRBV19 to TRBJ2-1; 7 nucleotides match TRBD2. V was pared by 5 bases and J by 7 bases, with 8 bases of the junction left unmatched. The CDR3 sequence is 14 residues long. CDR1 LNHDA and CDR2 SQIVND come from the germline V gene (reference sequence). The CDR3 DNA follows: TGTGCCAGTAGTCCCGGACTAGTAGTTAATGAGCAGTTCTTC. Translating it yields CASSPGLVVNEQFF. Based on the CDR3 plus reference TRBV19 and TRBJ2-1, the full variable domain is DGGITQSPKYLFRKEGQNVTLSCEQNLNHDAMYWYRQDPGQGLRLIYYSQIVNDFQKGDIAEGYSVSREKKESFPLTVTSAQKNPTAFYLCASSPGLVVNEQFFGPGTRLTVL.

Comments on this clone: Other DNA sequences in this specimen translate into the identical CDR3. V is TRBV18 and J is TRBJ2-3; D gene ambiguous. Germline V gene lookup returns CDR1 KGHSH and CDR2 LQKENI. V was shortened by 3 bases and J by 1 base, with 8 bases between the two germline ends. This CDR3 has 14 amino acids. The CDR3 reads CASSPGWGTDTQYF. CDR3 nucleotides: TGTGCCAGCTCACCGGGTTGGGGCACAGATACGCAGTATTTT.

Concerning this clone itself: The junction departs from the called germline gene at one end, perhaps through a read error. The chain recombines TRBV6-1 with TRBJ2-2, with D possibly TRBD1 on 6 matching bases. Germline assignment: CDR1 MNHNS and CDR2 SASEGT. There are 15 residues in the CDR3. The DNA of the CDR3 is TGTGCCAGCAGGGAAGCCGGGACAAACACCGGGGAGCTGTTTTTT. Amino acids: CASREAGTNTGELFF.

Points on this clone: Other DNA sequences in this sample translate to the same CDR3. This sequence joins TRBV7-9 and TRBJ2-7, with TRBD1 matching over 8 bases. CDR1 is SEHNR and CDR2 is FQNEAQ in the germline V gene (reference sequence). J was trimmed by 4 bases and V by 6 bases; bases with no gene match: 5. The CDR3 runs to 13 residues. The CDR3: CASSRQGLYEQYF. The CDR3 nucleotides are TGTGCCAGCAGTCGACAGGGGCTTTACGAGCAGTACTTC. Supplemented by reference TRBV7-9 and TRBJ2-7, the full variable domain reads DTGVSQNPRHKITKRGQNVTFRCDPISEHNRLYWYRQTLGQGPEFLTYFQNEAQLEKSRLLSDRFSAERPKGSFSTLEIQRTEQGDSAMYLCASSRQGLYEQYFGPGTRLTVT.

The chain uses TRBV7-9 and TRBJ2-7, with TRBD2 identical over 13 bases. CDR1 SEHNR and CDR2 FQNEAQ come from the germline V gene (reference sequence). The CDR3 runs to 16 residues. V shed 4 bases, J shed 0 bases, and the junction held 3 bases outside the gene matches. CDR3 nucleotide sequence: TGTGCCAGCAGCTCCCGGACTAGCGGGAGCTCCTACGAGCAGTACTTC. It encodes CASSSRTSGSSYEQYF. The full variable domain, its missing parts supplied by reference TRBV7-9 and TRBJ2-7, is DTGVSQNPRHKITKRGQNVTFRCDPISEHNRLYWYRQTLGQGPEFLTYFQNEAQLEKSRLLSDRFSAERPKGSFSTLEIQRTEQGDSAMYLCASSSRTSGSSYEQYFGPGTRLTVT.

This clone was detected only once. This chain links TRBV4-2 with TRBJ2-3, with 7 bases matching TRBD2. V lost 4 bases and J lost 2; bases outside the gene matches: 6. Germline V gene lookup returns CDR1 LGHNA and CDR2 YNFKEQ. There are 15 residues in the CDR3. The DNA for the CDR3 is TGTGCCAGCAGCCCCCAGACTAGCTTCACAGATACGCAGTATTTT. Protein: CASSPQTSFTDTQYF.

The chain carries TRBV10-3 and TRBJ1-5; 8 bases agree with TRBD1. CDR1 ENHRY and CDR2 SYGVKD come from the germline V gene. This CDR3 spans 20 amino acids. V shed 9 bases and J 2 bases; nucleotides not matched to a gene: 24. CDR3: CAIPLRADRGEPFRNQPQHF. The DNA of the CDR3 is TGTGCCATTCCTTTAAGGGCCGACAGGGGAGAACCCTTCCGCAATCAGCCCCAGCATTTT.